This TCR beta chain was identified during a study of T cell responses to AZD1222 COVID-19 vaccine. Unmatched junction bases numbered 8, after V lost 2 bases and J lost 7 bases. The CDR3 is 16 amino acids. CDR1 and CDR2 from the germline V gene are MNHEY and SMNVEV (reference sequence). Using immunoSEQ multiplex PCR, the repertoire was profiled, and TCRdb retains in-frame clones only, with some absent. The table includes approximately 150,000 clones, about 89% detected once. The TCR comes from an adult in good health. This specimen consisted of peripheral blood, obtained on day 0 of AZD1222 vaccination. The rearrangement joins TRBV27 to TRBJ2-1, with TRBD2 matching over 10 bases. In DNA, the CDR3 is TGTGCCAGCAGTTTAATGGGGTTAGCGGGGGGTAATGAGCAGTTCTTC. Its translation: CASSLMGLAGGNEQFF.